These T cell receptor beta chains were read from a single sample in a study of cytomegalovirus exposure and HLA in healthy donors. The repertoire was sequenced with immunoSEQ multiplex PCR; TCRdb's copy has only in-frame clones and lacks some. The repertoire holds 110,000 or so clones, with just under 75% as singletons. The sample taken for sequencing was PBMCs. These receptors were obtained from a human donor in good health. The CDR3 runs from the conserved cysteine through the conserved F or W. Fields, in order: CDR3 DNA, CDR3 protein, V gene, clone size, J gene, D gene. D genes are given only for firm matches. Size is stated for part of the rows, as once, few or many counts, or as a class when the clone is expanded.

TGTGCCAGCAGTGCGGGGTATCAGCCCCAGCATTTT,CASSAGYQPQHF,TRBV28,-,TRBJ1-5,-
TGTGCCAGCAGTTATAAGCGGTTTAGCACAGATACGCAGTATTTT,CASSYKRFSTDTQYF,TRBV5-6,-,TRBJ2-3,-
TGTGCCAGCAGTGAAGCGCTAAGGTTGAGGGGGCAAGGCTACACCTTC,CASSEALRLRGQGYTF,TRBV2,-,TRBJ1-2,TRBD1
TGTGCCAGCAGTTTGGCCGGGACAGGGGCTGGCTACACCTTC,CASSLAGTGAGYTF,TRBV28,few,TRBJ1-2,TRBD1
TGTGCCAGCAGGGAGCTCCGGGGTGGCGACACCGGGGAGCTGTTTTTT,CASRELRGGDTGELFF,TRBV4-2,-,TRBJ2-2,-
TGTGCCAGCAGTCCGCCCGGGACAGGGGGAAGAGAGCAGTACTTC,CASSPPGTGGREQYF,TRBV6-5,-,TRBJ2-7,TRBD1
TGTGCCTGGACGGACAGAGAGACCCAGTACTTC,CAWTDRETQYF,TRBV30,-,TRBJ2-5,-
TGTGCCTGGAGTAGGATAGCGGGATCAGATACGCAGTATTTT,CAWSRIAGSDTQYF,TRBV30,-,TRBJ2-3,TRBD2
TGTGCCAGCATGTTAGCGGCTCCCGGCGAGCAGTACTTC,CASMLAAPGEQYF,TRBV21-1,-,TRBJ2-7,-
TGTGCCAGCAGCTTAGGTGGGGGGACGGATCTTCTCTACGAGCAGTACTTC,CASSLGGGTDLLYEQYF,TRBV11-3,-,TRBJ2-7,-
TGCGCCAGCAGTTGGTCAGGGGAGACCCAGTACTTC,CASSWSGETQYF,TRBV5-1,-,TRBJ2-5,-
TGTGCCAGTAGTATAAAGGTGGGAGGTTCACCCCTCCACTTT,CASSIKVGGSPLHF,TRBV19,-,TRBJ1-6,-